The 31 T cell receptor beta chains in this list originate from one sample, sequenced in a study of cytomegalovirus exposure and HLA in healthy donors. The PCR contained 60 Vbeta and 13 Jbeta primers. The data were produced by immunoSEQ multiplex PCR, yet TCRdb's version contains in-frame clones alone and is incomplete. The sample shows fewer than 130,000 clones, more than 75% of them seen only once. The sequencing input was PBMCs. These TCRs come from a middle-aged man in good health and CMV-seronegative.

The chain uses TRBV7-6 and TRBJ2-2; TRBD2 matches 8 bases. CDR1 and CDR2 from the germline V gene are SGHVS and FNYEAQ. The CDR3 contains 18 residues. Trimming at V came to 4 bases and at J to 1 base, leaving 11 bases not matched to a gene. This CDR3 is CASSYRPAGGLNTGELFF. As DNA, the CDR3 is TGTGCCAGCAGCTACCGGCCTGCGGGGGGCCTGAACACCGGGGAGCTGTTTTTT.

The rearrangement links TRBV5-1 to TRBJ2-7; D is uncertain. The CDR3 has 15 residues. Trimming left V 0 bases short and J 5 bases short, with 15 bases between. The V gene's germline CDR1 is SGHRS and CDR2 YFSETQ. CDR3 coding DNA: TGCGCCAGCAGCTTGGAAGGCGGCGCCCCGGACGAGCAGTACTTC. It is translated as CASSLEGGAPDEQYF.

This chain uses TRBV18 with TRBJ1-1, with TRBD1 matching 7 bases. V shed 4 bases, J shed 5 bases, and the junction held 4 bases outside the gene matches. CDR1 KGHSH and CDR2 LQKENI come from the germline V gene. This CDR3 is built from 13 residues. CDR3 amino acids: CASSLDRATEAFF. CDR3 in DNA: TGTGCCAGCTCACTCGACAGGGCTACTGAAGCTTTCTTT.

The rearrangement joins TRBV2 to TRBJ1-1, with D unclear. There are 14 residues in the CDR3. The germline CDR1 and CDR2 sequences are SNHLY and FYNNEI. V was shortened by 2 bases and J by 4 bases, with 11 bases between the two germline ends. The CDR3 here is CASSEPGKSTEAFF. CDR3 sequence (DNA): TGTGCCAGCAGTGAACCCGGGAAAAGCACTGAAGCTTTCTTT.

CDR3 protein: CASRRDRLGTEAFF. The CDR3 region has the DNA TGTGCCAGCAGGAGGGACAGGTTGGGCACTGAAGCTTTCTTT. The gene calls are TRBV6-4 and TRBJ1-1; 8 bases are shared with TRBD1. J lost 4 bases, V lost 6 bases, and 7 bases had no gene match. The CDR3 extends over 14 amino acids. CDR1 is MRHNA and CDR2 is SNTAGT in the germline V gene.

This clone was recorded once. The junction differs from germline at one of its ends, possibly a read error. The chain uses TRBV6-5 and TRBJ1-2; maybe TRBD1 (6 bases). The CDR3 extends over 14 amino acids. Germline V gene lookup returns CDR1 MNHEY and CDR2 SVGAGI. DNA of the CDR3: TGTGCCAGCAGTGACTCAGGGGTTAACTATGGCTACACCTTC. Its translation is CASSDSGVNYGYTF.

The chain employs TRBV7-3 and TRBJ2-3; D is perhaps TRBD2 (7 bases). CDR1 and CDR2 (germline): SGHTA, FQGTGA. Trimming took off 1 base at V and 2 bases at J, with 10 bases between the two ends. This CDR3 spans 15 amino acids. CDR3 residues: CASSLIGGATDTQYF. CDR3 sequence (DNA): TGTGCCAGCAGCTTAATTGGGGGGGCCACAGATACGCAGTATTTT.

This chain links TRBV28 with TRBJ1-2; D may be TRBD1 (5 bases). Germline V CDR1 and CDR2: MDHEN, SYDVKM. V lost 8 bases, J lost 4 bases, and 8 bases lay in between. The CDR3 is 11 residues long. The CDR3 loop is CASQDTYGYTF. DNA for the CDR3: TGTGCCAGCCAGGACACCTATGGCTACACCTTC.

The chain is built from TRBV10-3 and TRBJ1-1; TRBD1 might be the D (6 bases). Germline CDR1 reads ENHRY; CDR2 reads SYGVKD. This CDR3 has 14 residues. The V end was cut by 0 bases, the J end by 4 bases, with 9 bases between. The CDR3 sequence: CAISESGGLTEAFF. The CDR3 nucleotides read TGTGCCATCAGTGAGTCAGGGGGTCTCACTGAAGCTTTCTTT.

The J gene is TRBJ1-1, the V gene TRBV2, with 9 bases fitting TRBD1. CDR3 length equals 14 residues. V gave up 7 bases and J gave up 0 bases; unmatched junction bases: 3. The germline CDR1 and CDR2 sequences are SNHLY and FYNNEI. CDR3 DNA sequence: TGTGCCAGCAAAGACAGGGGGATGAACACTGAAGCTTTCTTT. Its translation is CASKDRGMNTEAFF.

This chain uses TRBV5-1 with TRBJ1-5; TRBD1 matches 9 bases. CDR1 is SGHRS, CDR2 YFSETQ, per germline. CDR3 length: 16 residues. Trimming removed 3 bases from V and 2 bases from J; junction bases left unmatched: 6. The CDR3 spells CASSSGTGKGNQPQHF. DNA for the CDR3: TGCGCCAGCAGCTCCGGGACAGGGAAGGGCAATCAGCCCCAGCATTTT. Full variable domain (remainder filled in from reference TRBV5-1 and TRBJ1-5): KAGVTQTPRYLIKTRGQQVTLSCSPISGHRSVSWYQQTPGQGLQFLFEYFSETQRNKGNFPGRFSGRQFSNSRSEMNVSTLELGDSALYLCASSSGTGKGNQPQHFGDGTRLSIL.

The rearrangement joins TRBV5-1 to TRBJ2-2; a possible D gene is TRBD1 (5 bases). This CDR3 has 14 residues. Germline V gene sequence: CDR1 SGHRS, CDR2 YFSETQ. V was cut by 4 bases and J by 6 bases, with 13 bases left in between. This CDR3 reads CASSNPGFAGELFF. The CDR3, as DNA: TGCGCCAGCAGCAATCCAGGGTTCGCCGGGGAGCTGTTTTTT.

The chain is built from TRBV6-5 and TRBJ1-6, with D tentatively TRBD1 (6 bases). This CDR3 is built from 15 residues. The V gene lost 1 base and the J gene lost 14 bases, with 18 bases spanning the gap. Germline loops: CDR1 MNHEY, CDR2 SVGAGI. CDR3 sequence (DNA): TGTGCCAGCAGTTACTTTCCCGGGATCCAGGGGTCCCTCCACTTT. Encoded protein: CASSYFPGIQGSLHF.

CDR3 sequence: CASSKTSSGTGELFF. CDR3 nucleotide sequence: TGCGCCAGCAGCAAGACATCCTCCGGCACCGGGGAGCTGTTTTTT. V is TRBV5-1 and J is TRBJ2-2; D is ambiguous. CDR1 and CDR2 (germline): SGHRS, YFSETQ. V dropped 4 bases and J dropped 4 bases, with 14 bases sitting between them. The CDR3 runs to 15 residues.

The V and J genes are TRBV6-5 and TRBJ1-1; possible D gene TRBD1, 5 bases. The ends were cut back, 6 bases at V and 2 bases at J, with 16 bases in the middle. CDR1 MNHEY and CDR2 SVGAGI come from the germline V gene. The CDR3 covers 15 residues. CDR3: CASSPWGGRNTEAFF. CDR3 coding DNA: TGTGCCAGCAGCCCTTGGGGGGGGAGAAACACTGAAGCTTTCTTT.

The genes are TRBV25-1 and TRBJ1-2, with D uncertain. Trimming cost V 4 bases and J 7 bases, with 13 bases left between them. There are 13 residues in the CDR3. Germline values: CDR1 MGHDK, CDR2 SYGVNS. The CDR3 nucleotides read TGTGCCAGCAGTGGGGCGGGCAGGATTGGCTACACCTTC. Protein sequence: CASSGAGRIGYTF.

The genes are TRBV9 and TRBJ1-5; D remains ambiguous. Trimming left V 4 bases short and J 0 bases short, with 5 bases between. This CDR3 spans 13 amino acids. Per germline, CDR1 SGDLS and CDR2 YYNGEE. The DNA of the CDR3 is TGTGCCAGCAGCCCCCATAGCAATCAGCCCCAGCATTTT. It yields the protein CASSPHSNQPQHF.

The chain carries TRBV6-5 and TRBJ2-7, with D perhaps TRBD2 (6 bases). The V end lost 2 bases, the J end lost 5 bases, and 13 bases lay between the germline ends. Germline V CDR1 and CDR2: MNHEY, SVGAGI. This CDR3 contains 14 residues. CDR3 bases: TGTGCCAGCAGTTACCCGGGACTCAGCAACGAGCAGTACTTC. Its translation: CASSYPGLSNEQYF.

This rearrangement joins TRBV9 to TRBJ1-1, with 12 bases aligning to TRBD1. Per germline, CDR1 SGDLS and CDR2 YYNGEE. The CDR3 has 17 residues. The junction had 17 bases not matched to a gene; V was cut back by 4 bases and J by 10 bases. CDR3 nucleotide sequence: TGTGCCAGCAGCAGGGGGGGACAGGGGGCTAAAACGGCGGGAGCTTTCTTT. This gives the protein CASSRGGQGAKTAGAFF.

The chain employs TRBV19 and TRBJ1-5; 7 nucleotides align to TRBD1. Germline lookup yields CDR1 LNHDA and CDR2 SQIVND (reference sequence). V was pared by 9 bases and J by 3 bases, with 5 bases of the junction left unmatched. CDR3 length: 13 residues. The CDR3 bases are TGTGCCAGCTCGGGACAGAACAATCAGCCCCAGCATTTT. This translates into CASSGQNNQPQHF.

The chain has TRBV29-1 and TRBJ2-1; 7 nucleotides agree with TRBD2. After removal of 6 bases from V and 5 bases from J, the junction contained 13 bases not matched to a gene. Germline V gene sequence: CDR1 SQVTM, CDR2 ANQGSEA. CDR3 length equals 15 residues. The CDR3 is CSVGRAGNPNNEQFF. Written as DNA, the CDR3 is TGCAGCGTAGGGAGGGCGGGGAACCCAAACAATGAGCAGTTCTTC.

This sequence joins TRBV7-9 and TRBJ2-3; tentative D call: TRBD1 (6 bases). The CDR3 runs to 15 residues. The ends were cut back, 1 base at V and 2 bases at J, with 10 bases in the middle. CDR1 is SEHNR, CDR2 FQNEAQ, per germline (reference sequence). This CDR3 reads CASSLGDISTDTQYF. DNA of the CDR3: TGTGCCAGCAGCTTAGGGGACATCTCCACAGATACGCAGTATTTT.

This chain links TRBV30 with TRBJ1-1; the match to TRBD1 covers 7 bases. Germline V gives CDR1 GTSNPN, CDR2 SVGIG (reference sequence). CDR3 length: 12 residues. V trimming: 0 bases; J trimming: 11 bases; junction bases outside the gene matches: 6. CDR3 loop: CAWSVTGDSAFF. CDR3 nucleotides: TGTGCCTGGAGTGTCACAGGGGATTCGGCTTTCTTT.

The chain joins TRBV5-1 to TRBJ1-1; 7 positions agree with TRBD1. With 4 bases clipped from V and 0 bases from J, the junction kept 3 bases outside the gene matches. The V gene's germline CDR1 is SGHRS and CDR2 YFSETQ. This CDR3 comprises 14 residues. CDR3 nucleotides: TGCGCCAGCAGCCTGGACAGGCTGAACACTGAAGCTTTCTTT. This translates into CASSLDRLNTEAFF.

CDR3 region: CASSKAGLSNQPQHF. Here the CDR3 DNA reads TGTGCCAGCAGTAAGGCGGGGTTGAGCAATCAGCCCCAGCATTTT. This sequence joins TRBV2 and TRBJ1-5; D remains ambiguous. The ends were cut back, 5 bases at V and 1 base at J, with 12 bases in the middle. Germline CDR1 reads SNHLY; CDR2 reads FYNNEI. CDR3 length: 15 residues. The whole variable domain, remainder taken from reference TRBV2 and TRBJ1-5, is EPEVTQTPSHQVTQMGQEVILRCVPISNHLYFYWYRQILGQKVEFLVSFYNNEISEKSEIFDDQFSVERPDGSNFTLKIRSTKLEDSAMYFCASSKAGLSNQPQHFGDGTRLSIL.

The rearrangement joins TRBV5-1 to TRBJ1-4; 7 nucleotides agree with TRBD1. V was clipped by 1 base and J by 6 bases; unmatched bases: 3. The CDR3 contains 14 residues. Germline V CDR1 and CDR2: SGHRS, YFSETQ. CDR3 sequence (DNA): TGCGCCAGCAGCTTGAGACAGGGAGATGAAAAACTGTTTTTT. This translates into CASSLRQGDEKLFF.

V usage is TRBV29-1 and J usage is TRBJ2-3, with TRBD2 as a possible D gene (6 bases). The CDR3 contains 14 residues. Trimming pared 3 bases from V and 0 bases from J, leaving 10 bases between. Looked up from germline, CDR1 is SQVTM and CDR2 is ANQGSEA. Here the CDR3 DNA reads TGCAGCGTTGAGGGTGCGGGAAGCACAGATACGCAGTATTTT. Translated: CSVEGAGSTDTQYF.

This clone was seen a handful of times. V usage is TRBV2 and J usage is TRBJ1-4, with TRBD1 matching 9 bases. This CDR3 spans 14 amino acids. The V and J ends lost 5 bases and 8 bases, in that order; junction bases with no gene match: 6. Germline values: CDR1 SNHLY, CDR2 FYNNEI. CDR3 DNA: TGTGCCAGCAGTTACAGGGGGCTGCAAGAAAAACTGTTTTTT. Translating it yields CASSYRGLQEKLFF.

Of note for this clone: Mismatch with germline at one junction end may stem from a read error. The chain recombines TRBV7-9 with TRBJ1-1; D is unclear. Germline V gene sequence: CDR1 SEHNR, CDR2 FQNEAQ (reference sequence). This CDR3 comprises 13 residues. The CDR3 nucleotides are TGTGCAAGCAGGTTCTCGACACCCCGAGAACCTTTCTTT. Translating gives CASRFSTPREPFF. Variable domain in full (rest from reference TRBV7-9 and TRBJ1-1): DTGVSQNPRHKITKRGQNVTFRCDPISEHNRLYWYRQTLGQGPEFLTYFQNEAQLEKSRLLSDRFSAERPKGSFSTLEIQRTEQGDSAMYLCASRFSTPREPFFGQGTRLTVV.

This chain connects TRBV7-2 to TRBJ2-7, with D possibly matching TRBD2 (6 bases). Between the trimmed V and J ends, which lost 7 bases and 1 base, there was a span of 11 bases. The germline V gene has CDR1 SGHTA and CDR2 FQGNSA. The CDR3 runs to 13 residues. The CDR3 spells CASNLRESYEQYF. In nucleotides, the CDR3 is TGTGCCAGCAACCTTCGGGAGTCCTACGAGCAGTACTTC.

The chain uses TRBV2 and TRBJ1-1; D may be TRBD1 (5 bases). Deletions cut 5 bases from V and 11 bases from J, with 15 bases between. The CDR3 consists of 12 residues. The germline gives CDR1 SNHLY, CDR2 FYNNEI. CDR3 sequence: CASSSDNPSAFF. Here the CDR3 DNA reads TGTGCCAGCAGTTCGGACAACCCGAGCGCTTTCTTT.